This TCR beta chain comes out of a study of blood T cell repertoires in COVID-19. Study overall: Donors in the United States, Italy and Spain gave samples during acute or convalescent COVID-19. The analysed material was cDNA or gDNA that came from T cells, B-cell-depleted T cells, or PBMCs.

This clone is a singleton in its sample. The germline gives CDR1 MNHEY, CDR2 SMNVEV (reference sequence). CDR3 length: 14 residues. Trimming cost V 3 bases and J 8 bases, with 14 bases left between them. Authors' data handling: Reference gene primer amplification gave estimated nucleated cell counts. Assay: immunoSEQ multiplex PCR; the TCRdb copy retains only in-frame clones and omits some. V and J calls and clone size come straight from that table; D and trimming were deduced from the DNA. The sample has roughly 420,000 clones, approximately 87% seen once; the top ten hold 0.9% to 1%. Membership in each cohort depended on participant-reported clinical history.

The sample was PBMCs or T cells enriched from blood (not recorded which). This clonotype was obtained from a woman aged 25 to 39 with acute COVID-19. The chain joins TRBV27 to TRBJ2-1; D gene ambiguous. The CDR3 DNA reads as TGTGCCAGCAGTTTTGCCATTATTCAGGATGAGCAGTTCTTC. Translated, it gives CASSFAIIQDEQFF.